The source of this T cell receptor (beta chain) is a study of blood T cell repertoires in COVID-19. Study in general: Sources were T cells, B-cell-depleted T cells, or PBMCs; the material itself was cDNA or gDNA.

Sequencing used immunoSEQ multiplex PCR; TCRdb keeps in-frame clones, though not all of them. This table has 260,000 or so clones, around 82% appearing once. V gave up 5 bases and J gave up 5 bases, with 16 bases separating them. This CDR3 has 15 residues. The germline CDR1 and CDR2 sequences are MGHRA and YSYEKL. Sample: PBMCs or T cells enriched from blood (not recorded which). The genes are TRBV4-1 and TRBJ1-5; D is perhaps TRBD1 (6 bases). The TCR originated in a woman aged 35 to 49 who had been exposed to COVID-19. CDR3 coding DNA: TGCGCCAGCAGCGATGTTTGGACAGAAGATCAGCCCCAGCATTTT. Its translation is CASSDVWTEDQPQHF.